One sample yielded the 3 T cell receptor beta chains listed below, sequenced in a study of OX40 agonist ivuxolimab in advanced cancers. Only in-frame clones appear in the TCRdb table, and some are missing; sequencing was by immunoSEQ multiplex PCR. The sample holds some 65,000 clones, 87% seen once. Sequenced material: CD4+ or CD8+ T cells sorted from blood, taken in a trial of the OX40 agonist ivuxolimab. The receptors were gathered from an adult with an advanced solid tumor such as melanoma, head and neck, liver or kidney cancer.

The V call is TRBV9, the J call TRBJ1-2; 10 bases match TRBD1. CDR3 length equals 17 residues. Germline V gene data show CDR1 as SGDLS and CDR2 as YYNGEE. With V trimmed by 0 bases and J by 0 bases, 5 bases remained unmatched. The chain's CDR3 is CASSVDLGTGANYGYTF. CDR3 coding DNA: TGTGCCAGCAGCGTAGATCTCGGGACAGGGGCTAACTATGGCTACACCTTC.

Regarding this clone: Sequence at one end of the junction differs from germline and may be a read error. The rearrangement uses TRBV30 and TRBJ2-1, with 8 nucleotides matching TRBD2. The V gene's germline CDR1 is GTSNPN and CDR2 SVGIG (reference sequence). This CDR3 region has 14 residues. CDR3 in amino acids: CARSIGTSYNEQFF. CDR3 nucleotide sequence: TGTGCCCGGAGTATCGGGACTAGCTACAATGAGCAGTTCTTC.

This clone was found a few times. The gene calls are TRBV2 and TRBJ2-3, with a possible D match to TRBD2 (5 bases). This CDR3 comprises 14 residues. V lost 6 bases and J lost 4, with 14 bases in between. Germline values: CDR1 SNHLY, CDR2 FYNNEI. CDR3 sequence (DNA): TGTGCCAGCAGCCTTAGCGAACCCCCAGATACGCAGTATTTT. Its protein product is CASSLSEPPDTQYF.